Below are 29 T cell receptor beta chains sequenced from a single sample in a study of blood T cells in healthy people across ages. Together with a sample-barcoded 5' primer, a J-beta primer mix was included in a second PCR lasting roughly 6 to 12 cycles. Via MiXCR, TCRdb re-called the 5' RACE reads, giving one row per CDR3 protein. The sample shows 780,000 or so distinct CDR3 sequences, 56% of them seen only once. The sample taken for sequencing was blood. These receptors all come from a man aged 40-49 years in good health.

This sequence joins TRBV6-1 and TRBJ1-3; D is perhaps TRBD1 (6 bases). The germline gives CDR1 MNHNS, CDR2 SASEGT. With 4 bases removed from V and 2 bases from J, the gap between germline ends came to 12 bases. The CDR3 has 15 amino acids. The CDR3 DNA sequence: TGTGCCAGCAGTGTCGGCAGGGGTACTGGAAACACCATATATTTT. Translation: CASSVGRGTGNTIYF.

This rearrangement joins TRBV24-1 to TRBJ2-5, with 7 bases lining up with TRBD1. The DNA end lines up better with TRBJ2-7; the J call may be wrong. CDR1 and CDR2 (germline): KGHDR, SFDVKD. The CDR3 has 15 residues. The CDR3 protein is CATSLQGRILSEQYF. The CDR3 nucleotides are TGTGCCACCAGTTTACAGGGGCGCATCCTCTCCGAGCAGTACTTC.

This CDR3 reads CASSSGRGANMAPYEQYF. Written as DNA, the CDR3 is TGTGCCAGCAGCTCCGGAAGAGGGGCTAACATGGCCCCCTACGAGCAGTACTTC. The chain is built from TRBV9 and TRBJ2-7, with D perhaps being TRBD1 or TRBD2 (5 bases each). CDR1 and CDR2 from the germline V gene are SGDLS and YYNGEE. The CDR3 consists of 18 residues. Deletions cut 4 bases from V and 2 bases from J, with 25 bases between.

V is TRBV10-3 and J is TRBJ1-6; D remains unclear. The CDR3 covers 14 residues. The germline CDR1 and CDR2 sequences are ENHRY and SYGVKD. V dropped 3 bases and J dropped 12 bases, with 15 bases sitting between them. CDR3 nucleotide sequence: TGTGCCATCAGTGAACGGCAGGACTATTTACCCCTCCACTTT. This gives the protein CAISERQDYLPLHF.

J is TRBJ2-3 and V is TRBV5-1, with a possible D match to TRBD1 (6 bases). With 4 bases removed from V and 4 bases from J, the gap between germline ends came to 19 bases. CDR3 length equals 16 residues. Germline assignment: CDR1 SGHRS and CDR2 YFSETQ. CDR3 DNA sequence: TGCGCCAGCAGCCAAGGCAGGGGACGACCCGCAGATACGCAGTATTTT. Translated, it gives CASSQGRGRPADTQYF.

This chain links TRBV27 with TRBJ2-1, with 9 bases matching TRBD1. The DNA end is a closer match to TRBJ2-7, so the J assignment may be wrong. This CDR3 region has 14 residues. The germline V gene encodes CDR1 MNHEY and CDR2 SMNVEV (reference sequence). The CDR3 region has the DNA TGTGCCAGCAGGGGACAGGGAGTCTACAATGAGCAGTACTTC. Amino acid sequence: CASRGQGVYNEQYF.

The V call is TRBV29-1, the J call TRBJ2-1; D perhaps matches TRBD2 (6 bases). Germline V CDR1 and CDR2: SQVTM, ANQGSEA. V lost 7 bases and J lost 6, with 13 bases in between. The CDR3 length is 12 residues. The CDR3 reads CSASDGTNEQFF. CDR3 coding DNA: TGCAGCGCTAGCGATGGGACCAATGAGCAGTTCTTC.

This chain joins TRBV6-1 and TRBJ2-5; the match to TRBD2 covers 9 bases. The J call could be wrong; TRBJ2-7 is a better fit for the DNA end. Germline-derived CDR1 and CDR2 are MNHNS and SASEGT. The CDR3 contains 15 residues. CDR3 nucleotide sequence: TGTGCCAGCAGTGAAGCTAGCGGGAGTTTATACGAGCAGTACTTC. Its translation: CASSEASGSLYEQYF.

J is TRBJ2-3 and V is TRBV20-1, with TRBD2 matching 11 bases. Per the germline V gene, CDR1 is DFQATT and CDR2 is SNEGSKA (reference sequence). The CDR3 is 14 residues long. The V gene end was trimmed by 8 bases and the J gene end by 0 bases; junction bases not matched to a gene: 4. CDR3 region: CSLWTSGSTDTQYF. The CDR3 bases are TGCAGTCTCTGGACTAGCGGGAGCACAGATACGCAGTATTTT.

CDR3 sequence reads: CASSQGGRLAKNIQYF. Written as DNA, the CDR3 is TGTGCCAGCAGCCAAGGCGGTAGACTAGCCAAAAACATTCAGTACTTC. V and J are TRBV3-1 and TRBJ2-4, with D unclear. Germline V CDR1 and CDR2: LGHDT, YNNKEL (reference sequence). V lost 1 base to trimming and J lost 0 bases, with 10 bases between them. The CDR3 has 16 amino acids.

This clonotype occurred many times. The V gene is TRBV10-3, the J gene TRBJ2-5; D might be TRBD1 (5 bases). The CDR3 runs 13 residues. Germline V gives CDR1 ENHRY, CDR2 SYGVKD. V was clipped by 3 bases and J by 1 base, with 6 bases between them. CDR3 coding DNA: TGTGCCATCAGTGACAGGGTCCAAGAGACCCAGTACTTC. Translated, it gives CAISDRVQETQYF.

This clonotype was recorded a few times. J is TRBJ1-6 and V is TRBV5-1; the D gene is possibly TRBD1 (5 bases). Germline lookup yields CDR1 SGHRS and CDR2 YFSETQ. CDR3 size: 14 residues. Between the trimmed V and J ends, which lost 3 bases and 6 bases, there was a span of 10 bases. The CDR3 nucleotides read TGCGCCAGCAGCTCGGGGGGAACTAATTCACCCCTCCACTTT. It encodes CASSSGGTNSPLHF.

The chain carries TRBV9 and TRBJ1-6; TRBD1 aligns across 9 bases. The CDR3 has 13 residues. Germline V gives CDR1 SGDLS, CDR2 YYNGEE. With V trimmed by 4 bases and J by 15 bases, 8 bases remained unmatched. The CDR3 is CASSLIPGQGLHF. CDR3 bases: TGTGCCAGCAGCCTCATCCCGGGACAGGGCCTCCACTTT. The whole variable domain, filled in from reference TRBV9 and TRBJ1-6, reads DSGVTQTPKHLITATGQRVTLRCSPRSGDLSVYWYQQSLDQGLQFLIQYYNGEERAKGNILERFSAQQFPDLHSELNLSSLELGDSALYFCASSLIPGQGLHFGNGTRLTVT.

The chain recombines TRBV6-5 with TRBJ2-4; no reliable D call. The CDR3 has 12 amino acids. The V end was cut by 5 bases, the J end by 10 bases, with 12 bases between. Germline V gene sequence: CDR1 MNHEY, CDR2 SVGAGI. This CDR3 is CASSRAVGIQYF. The CDR3 DNA reads TGTGCCAGCAGTAGGGCAGTGGGGATTCAGTACTTC.

The rearrangement links TRBV6-1 to TRBJ2-5; D might be TRBD2 (5 bases). The CDR3 loop spans 16 amino acids. Trimming took off 6 bases at V and 1 base at J, with 18 bases between the two ends. Germline loops: CDR1 MNHNS, CDR2 SASEGT. The DNA of the CDR3 is TGTGCCAGCAGACTAACCCCGGGGAGCGGCCAAGAGACCCAGTACTTC. It encodes CASRLTPGSGQETQYF.

The CDR3 is CASLAWKGGQEETQYF. In DNA, the CDR3 is TGTGCCAGTCTCGCCTGGAAGGGGGGACAGGAAGAGACCCAGTACTTC. The rearrangement links TRBV2 to TRBJ2-5, with TRBD1 identical over 8 bases. The CDR3 consists of 16 residues. Germline-derived CDR1 and CDR2 are SNHLY and FYNNEI. V trimming: 9 bases; J trimming: 3 bases; junction bases outside the gene matches: 15.

The chain combines TRBV10-3 with TRBJ2-5; 7 positions match TRBD1. Germline CDR1 ENHRY, CDR2 SYGVKD. This CDR3 contains 14 residues. Trimming took 4 bases from V and 4 from J; bases not matched to a gene: 6. CDR3 loop: CAISVTTGTETQYF. For the CDR3, the DNA is TGTGCCATCAGTGTAACGACAGGGACAGAGACCCAGTACTTC.

The chain uses TRBV18 and TRBJ2-5; D is uncertain. The CDR3 is made up of 15 amino acids. Trimming took off 2 bases at V and 11 bases at J, with 21 bases between the two ends. CDR1 and CDR2 from the germline V gene are KGHSH and LQKENI. The CDR3 sequence is CASSPGTVGSNEQYF. The CDR3 bases are TGTGCCAGCTCACCAGGAACAGTGGGGTCGAATGAGCAGTACTTC.

This clonotype has just a few counts. V usage is TRBV7-2 and J usage is TRBJ1-2, with D maybe TRBD1 (6 bases). The CDR3 contains 18 residues. Trimming left V 1 base short and J 4 bases short, with 22 bases between. Looked up from germline, CDR1 is SGHTA and CDR2 is FQGNSA. The CDR3 loop is CASSLDLWGREAAYGYTF. DNA of the CDR3: TGTGCCAGCAGCTTAGATCTCTGGGGGCGGGAGGCCGCCTATGGCTACACCTTC.

This clonotype came up a few times. The genes are TRBV7-9 and TRBJ1-1; D gene unclear. With 5 bases removed from V and 4 bases from J, the gap between germline ends came to 8 bases. CDR1 and CDR2 (germline): SEHNR, FQNEAQ (reference sequence). The CDR3 runs to 12 residues. The CDR3 is CASSPQVTEAFF. CDR3 coding DNA: TGTGCCAGCAGCCCGCAGGTCACTGAAGCTTTCTTT.

The V gene is TRBV2, the J gene TRBJ2-3; 10 nucleotides align to TRBD1. The CDR3 runs 16 residues. The V and J ends lost 6 bases and 4 bases, in that order; junction bases with no gene match: 10. In germline, CDR1 is SNHLY, CDR2 FYNNEI. CDR3 DNA: TGTGCCAGCAGCGCCTCAGGGACAGGGGTAGCAGATACGCAGTATTTT. Protein: CASSASGTGVADTQYF.

This chain links TRBV30 with TRBJ2-1; D gene ambiguous. The CDR3 is made up of 13 amino acids. Per the germline V gene, CDR1 is GTSNPN and CDR2 is SVGIG (reference sequence). Trimming took off 2 bases at V and 5 bases at J, with 10 bases between the two ends. The CDR3 reads CAWSPGSHNEQFF. As DNA, the CDR3 is TGTGCCTGGAGTCCCGGGTCTCACAATGAGCAGTTCTTC.

This sequence joins TRBV7-2 and TRBJ2-7; the match to TRBD1 covers 7 bases. Germline CDR1 reads SGHTA; CDR2 reads FQGNSA. The CDR3 loop spans 16 amino acids. Trimming removed 5 bases from V and 7 bases from J; junction bases left unmatched: 17. The CDR3 sequence: CASSKSGTATCNEQYF. CDR3 in DNA: TGTGCCAGCAGCAAATCCGGGACAGCGACCTGCAATGAGCAGTACTTC.

V usage is TRBV20-1 and J usage is TRBJ1-5; possible D gene TRBD1, 5 bases. V lost 0 bases, J lost 6 bases, and 15 bases lay in between. CDR1 is DFQATT and CDR2 is SNEGSKA in the germline V gene (reference sequence). CDR3 length equals 15 residues. The CDR3 bases are TGCAGTGCTAGAGACCAGGAGGGGTCTGGTCAGCCCCAGCATTTT. Translation: CSARDQEGSGQPQHF.

The chain employs TRBV14 and TRBJ2-7; 12 bases are a match to TRBD1. The DNA end is a closer match to TRBJ2-5, so the J assignment may be wrong. The CDR3 contains 16 residues. The germline gives CDR1 SGHDN, CDR2 FVKESK. Written as DNA, the CDR3 is TGTGCCAGCAGCCAATTGGGACAGGGGGCCTGGGAGACCCAGTACTTC. Amino acid sequence: CASSQLGQGAWETQYF.

Concerning this clonotype: This clone may be a read error of a much larger clone one base away. This chain connects TRBV20-1 to TRBJ2-1, with no clear D. CDR3 length equals 15 residues. The germline V gene encodes CDR1 DFQATT and CDR2 SNEGSKA (reference sequence). The CDR3 protein is CSARDVSSSYIEQFF. CDR3 coding DNA: TGCAGTGCTAGAGATGTAAGTAGCTCCTACATTGAGCAGTTCTTC.

This rearrangement joins TRBV3-1 to TRBJ2-7; D not certain. Germline V gene sequence: CDR1 LGHDT, CDR2 YNNKEL (reference sequence). V was trimmed by 5 bases and J by 0 bases, leaving 8 bases between them. This CDR3 contains 13 residues. This chain's CDR3 is CASSGHNSYEQYF. CDR3 in DNA: TGTGCCAGCAGCGGGCACAACTCCTACGAGCAGTACTTC.

The rearrangement links TRBV5-1 to TRBJ1-1; D is undetermined. The ends were cut back, 3 bases at V and 4 bases at J, with 10 bases in the middle. This CDR3 has 13 residues. Germline-derived CDR1 and CDR2 are SGHRS and YFSETQ. CDR3 sequence: CASSSVGSTEAFF. CDR3 bases: TGCGCCAGCAGCTCGGTCGGGAGCACTGAAGCTTTCTTT.

The chain carries TRBV6-1 and TRBJ1-5; D might be TRBD1 (5 bases). CDR1 is MNHNS and CDR2 is SASEGT in the germline V gene. Trimming stripped 3 bases from V and 4 bases from J, with 13 bases between. The CDR3 spans 15 residues. For the CDR3, the DNA is TGTGCCAGCAGTGACGGAGGGGTCCCTAATCAGCCCCAGCATTTT. Translation gives CASSDGGVPNQPQHF.